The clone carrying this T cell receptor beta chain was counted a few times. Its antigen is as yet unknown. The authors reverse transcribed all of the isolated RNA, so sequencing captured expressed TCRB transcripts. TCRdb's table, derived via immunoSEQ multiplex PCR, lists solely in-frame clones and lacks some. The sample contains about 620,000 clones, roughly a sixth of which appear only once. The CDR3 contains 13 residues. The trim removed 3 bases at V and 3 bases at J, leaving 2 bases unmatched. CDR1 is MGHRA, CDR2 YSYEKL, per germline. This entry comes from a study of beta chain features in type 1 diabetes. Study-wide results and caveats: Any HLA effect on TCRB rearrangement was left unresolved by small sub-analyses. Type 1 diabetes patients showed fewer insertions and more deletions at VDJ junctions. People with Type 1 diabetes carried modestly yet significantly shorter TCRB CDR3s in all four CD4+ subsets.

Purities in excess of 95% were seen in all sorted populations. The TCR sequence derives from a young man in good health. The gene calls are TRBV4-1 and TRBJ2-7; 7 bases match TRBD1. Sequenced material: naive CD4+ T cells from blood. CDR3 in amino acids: CASSQGQLYEQYF. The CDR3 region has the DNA TGCGCCAGCAGCCAGGGACAGCTCTACGAGCAGTACTTC.